This TCR beta chain was sequenced in a study of blood T cell repertoires in COVID-19. Overall study: In each case, the material was cDNA or gDNA derived from T cells, B-cell-depleted T cells, or PBMCs.

Trimming took off 5 bases at V and 4 bases at J, with 8 bases between the two ends. This CDR3 region has 12 residues. Germline V gives CDR1 LNHNV, CDR2 YYDKDF (reference sequence). The table came from immunoSEQ multiplex PCR; TCRdb's copy has only in-frame clones and leaves some out. The table lists approximately 190,000 clones, about 90% of them singletons. The specimen was peripheral blood. This TCR came from a man in his sixties with active or convalescent COVID-19. The V gene is TRBV15, the J gene TRBJ1-2, with unresolved D. The CDR3, as DNA: TGTGCCACCAGCCGCGGCCTCTATGGCTACACCTTC. Its translation: CATSRGLYGYTF.